This entry lists 24 T cell receptor beta chains sequenced from one sample in a study of monozygotic twins with inflammatory bowel disease. Using the 5' RACE reads, TCRdb records one entry per CDR3 protein without DNA. This sample carries under 150,000 distinct CDR3 sequences, with 2% to 3% going to the ten biggest clones. The sample taken for sequencing was blood. The receptors shown here come from a human donor with ulcerative colitis or Crohn's disease, or a healthy co-twin of an affected twin (not recorded which).

The chain carries TRBV11-3 and TRBJ2-3; TCRdb gives TRBD2 as the D gene, but with no DNA this cannot be confirmed. This CDR3 spans 13 amino acids. Germline V lookup: CDR1 SGHNT, CDR2 YENEEA. CDR3 residues: CASSLARLAPQYF.

The chain combines TRBV20-1 with TRBJ2-3; the D call from TCRdb, TRBD1, cannot be confirmed without DNA. The length of the CDR3 is 16 residues. CDR1 and CDR2 from the germline V gene are DFQATT and SNEGSKA (reference sequence). The CDR3 is CSARPYRGRDTDTQYF.

This chain joins TRBV5-1 and TRBJ2-1; TCRdb's D call, TRBD2, is unchecked because there is no DNA. The CDR3 covers 17 residues. Germline V gene lookup returns CDR1 SGHRS and CDR2 YFSETQ. The CDR3 reads CASSLMRTSGSYNEQFF.

V and J are TRBV6-2 or TRBV6-3 and TRBJ2-7. Germline values: CDR1 MNHEY, CDR2 SVGEGT. The CDR3 runs to 12 residues. The CDR3 here is CASSLIIYEQYF.

This chain connects TRBV15 to TRBJ2-7. This CDR3 comprises 15 residues. Germline V CDR1 and CDR2: LNHNV, YYDKDF (reference sequence). The CDR3: CATSSDPDATYEQYF.

The chain joins TRBV14 to TRBJ2-7; the TCRdb D gene call, TRBD2, has no DNA to confirm it. The CDR3 contains 18 residues. The V gene's germline CDR1 is SGHDN and CDR2 FVKESK. The CDR3 reads CASSQGRRSGGILYEQYF. Together with reference TRBV14 and TRBJ2-7, the CDR3 gives the full variable domain: EAGVTQFPSHSVIEKGQTVTLRCDPISGHDNLYWYRRVMGKEIKFLLHFVKESKQDESGMPNNRFLAERTGGTYSTLKVQPAELEDSGVYFCASSQGRRSGGILYEQYFGPGTRLTVT.

The V call is TRBV4-1, the J call TRBJ1-5. The CDR3 has 16 residues. Germline V gene sequence: CDR1 MGHRA, CDR2 YSYEKL. The CDR3 loop reads CASSQLVGVYNQPQHF.

The chain is built from TRBV7-6 and TRBJ2-6; TCRdb calls TRBD1, which cannot be checked without DNA. The CDR3 runs to 15 residues. Germline V gives CDR1 SGHVS, CDR2 FNYEAQ. CDR3 amino acids: CASSLGDGQLNVLTF.

V usage is TRBV4-1 and J usage is TRBJ1-1. The CDR3 consists of 13 residues. Germline V gives CDR1 MGHRA, CDR2 YSYEKL. This CDR3 is CASSQAPNTEAFF.

The J gene is TRBJ2-7, the V gene TRBV7-2; TCRdb returns TRBD1, unconfirmable since there is no DNA. This CDR3 contains 14 residues. CDR1 is SGHTA, CDR2 FQGNSA, per germline. CDR3 sequence reads: CASSLAQGPYEQYF.

J is TRBJ2-5 and V is TRBV11-2; the TCRdb call, TRBD2, lacks DNA for checking. In germline, CDR1 is SGHAT, CDR2 FQNNGV. CDR3 length equals 16 residues. CDR3 in amino acids: CASSFTSSGSKETQYF.

This chain connects TRBV27 to TRBJ1-5; TCRdb picks TRBD1, but there is no DNA to check that call. Looked up from germline, CDR1 is MNHEY and CDR2 is SMNVEV (reference sequence). This CDR3 spans 15 amino acids. The CDR3 loop reads CASSLGTGNNQPQHF.

The V call is TRBV20-1, the J call TRBJ2-2. The germline V gene has CDR1 DFQATT and CDR2 SNEGSKA (reference sequence). The CDR3 extends over 15 amino acids. CDR3 in amino acids: CSARDPDFRTGELFF.

This chain connects TRBV2 to TRBJ2-7. The CDR3 totals 15 residues. Germline lookup yields CDR1 SNHLY and CDR2 FYNNEI. This CDR3 is CASSEMAVLAYEQYF. The entire variable domain, with the rest obtained from reference TRBV2 and TRBJ2-7, is as follows: EPEVTQTPSHQVTQMGQEVILRCVPISNHLYFYWYRQILGQKVEFLVSFYNNEISEKSEIFDDQFSVERPDGSNFTLKIRSTKLEDSAMYFCASSEMAVLAYEQYFGPGTRLTVT.

This chain's CDR3 is CASSLQPGVADTQYF. The genes are TRBV7-2 and TRBJ2-3; no DNA is available, so the TRBD1 call from TCRdb remains unchecked. The CDR3 is made up of 15 amino acids. Germline lookup yields CDR1 SGHTA and CDR2 FQGNSA.

The chain uses TRBV27 and TRBJ1-2; the TRBD1 assignment by TCRdb is unverifiable without DNA. Germline lookup yields CDR1 MNHEY and CDR2 SMNVEV (reference sequence). The CDR3 runs to 15 residues. The CDR3 sequence: CASSDRGFQDYGYTF.

V usage is TRBV5-1 and J usage is TRBJ2-2; the TRBD2 assignment by TCRdb is unverifiable without DNA. There are 15 residues in the CDR3. Germline CDR1 SGHRS, CDR2 YFSETQ. The CDR3 is CASSFWELNTGELFF.

The rearrangement uses TRBV6-4 and TRBJ2-1. CDR1 and CDR2 from the germline V gene are MRHNA and SNTAGT. CDR3 length: 14 residues. The CDR3: CASSDSSNLGEQFF.

The V gene is TRBV19, the J gene TRBJ1-5; absent DNA, TCRdb's TRBD1 call cannot be checked. Germline CDR1 is LNHDA and CDR2 is SQIVND (reference sequence). The CDR3 sequence is 18 residues long. The CDR3 sequence: CASSAQDSLALLDQPQHF.

The V and J genes are TRBV13 and TRBJ2-3; TCRdb's D call of TRBD1 is untestable without DNA. The CDR3 runs 15 residues. The germline V gene has CDR1 PRHDT and CDR2 FYEKMQ (reference sequence). The CDR3 is CASSLGDRDLNTQYF. The entire variable domain, with the rest obtained from reference TRBV13 and TRBJ2-3, is as follows: AAGVIQSPRHLIKEKRETATLKCYPIPRHDTVYWYQQGPGQDPQFLISFYEKMQSDKGSIPDRFSAQQFSDYHSELNMSSLELGDSALYFCASSLGDRDLNTQYFGPGTRLTVL.

The chain combines TRBV7-2 with TRBJ2-5; TCRdb selects TRBD2, and the lack of DNA leaves this call unchecked. The V gene's germline CDR1 is SGHTA and CDR2 FQGNSA. The CDR3 has 15 residues. The CDR3 spells CASSTGSSLQETQYF.

The chain recombines TRBV20-1 with TRBJ2-4. Looked up from germline, CDR1 is DFQATT and CDR2 is SNEGSKA (reference sequence). CDR3 size: 13 residues. The CDR3 spells CSASGIAKNIQYF.

This chain links TRBV5-6 with TRBJ2-7. The germline V gene has CDR1 SGHDT and CDR2 YYEEEE. The CDR3 runs 14 residues. CDR3 residues: CASSLGAGAHEQYF. The variable domain in full, completed from reference TRBV5-6 and TRBJ2-7, reads DAGVTQSPTHLIKTRGQQVTLRCSPKSGHDTVSWYQQALGQGPQFIFQYYEEEERQRGNFPDRFSGHQFPNYSSELNVNALLLGDSALYLCASSLGAGAHEQYFGPGTRLTVT.

This chain connects TRBV6-1 to TRBJ2-5. The CDR3 is 14 residues long. Germline loops: CDR1 MNHNS, CDR2 SASEGT. The CDR3 loop is CASSTAGVAETQYF.